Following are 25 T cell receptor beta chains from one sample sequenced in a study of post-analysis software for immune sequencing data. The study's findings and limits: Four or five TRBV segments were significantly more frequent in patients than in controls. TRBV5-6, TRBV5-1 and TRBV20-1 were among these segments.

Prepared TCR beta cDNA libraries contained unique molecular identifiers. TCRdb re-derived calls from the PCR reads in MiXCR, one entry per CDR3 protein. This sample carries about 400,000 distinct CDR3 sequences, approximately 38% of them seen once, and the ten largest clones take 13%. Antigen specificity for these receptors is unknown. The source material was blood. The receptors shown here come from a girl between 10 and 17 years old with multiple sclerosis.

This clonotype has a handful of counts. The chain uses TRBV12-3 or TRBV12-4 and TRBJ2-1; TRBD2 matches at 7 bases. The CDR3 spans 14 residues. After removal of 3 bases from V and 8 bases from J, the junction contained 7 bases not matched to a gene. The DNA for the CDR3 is TGTGCCAGCAGTTTTAGCGGGTGGGACGATGAGCAGTTCTTC. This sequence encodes CASSFSGWDDEQFF.

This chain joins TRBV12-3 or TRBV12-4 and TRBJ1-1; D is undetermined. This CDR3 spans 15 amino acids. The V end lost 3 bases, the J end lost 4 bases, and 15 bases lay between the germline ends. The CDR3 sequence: CASSFWAEGATEAFF. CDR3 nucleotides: TGTGCCAGCAGTTTTTGGGCAGAGGGTGCCACTGAAGCTTTCTTT.

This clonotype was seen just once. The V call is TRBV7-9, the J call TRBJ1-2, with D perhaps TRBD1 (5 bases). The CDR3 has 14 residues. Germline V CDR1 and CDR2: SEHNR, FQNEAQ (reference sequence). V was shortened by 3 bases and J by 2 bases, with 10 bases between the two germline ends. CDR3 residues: CASSFPGKNYGYTF. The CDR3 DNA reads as TGTGCCAGCAGCTTCCCAGGGAAGAACTATGGCTACACCTTC. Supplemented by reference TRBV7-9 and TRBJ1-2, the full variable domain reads DTGVSQNPRHKITKRGQNVTFRCDPISEHNRLYWYRQTLGQGPEFLTYFQNEAQLEKSRLLSDRFSAERPKGSFSTLEIQRTEQGDSAMYLCASSFPGKNYGYTFGSGTRLTVV.

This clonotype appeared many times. CDR3 coding DNA: TGTGCCATCAGTGAGGGACAGGGCACAGATACGCAGTATTTT. This codes for CAISEGQGTDTQYF. This chain links TRBV10-3 with TRBJ2-3; 7 positions match TRBD1. The J segment lost 1 base and the V segment lost 2 bases, leaving 0 bases of the junction unmatched. This CDR3 comprises 14 residues. In germline, CDR1 is ENHRY, CDR2 SYGVKD.

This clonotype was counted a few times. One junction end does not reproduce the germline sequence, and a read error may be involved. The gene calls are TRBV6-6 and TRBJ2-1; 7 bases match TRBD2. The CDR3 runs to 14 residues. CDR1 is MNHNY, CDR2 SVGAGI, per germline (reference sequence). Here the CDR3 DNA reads TGTGCCAGCAGTCGCGGGGGATCCTCCAATGAGCAGTTCTTC. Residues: CASSRGGSSNEQFF.

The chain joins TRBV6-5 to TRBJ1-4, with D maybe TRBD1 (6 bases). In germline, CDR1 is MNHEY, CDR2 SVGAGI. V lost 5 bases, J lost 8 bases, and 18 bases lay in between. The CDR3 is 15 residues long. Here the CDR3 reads CASSSRRRGGEKLFF. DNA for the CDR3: TGTGCCAGCAGTAGCAGACGGAGGGGGGGAGAAAAACTGTTTTTT.

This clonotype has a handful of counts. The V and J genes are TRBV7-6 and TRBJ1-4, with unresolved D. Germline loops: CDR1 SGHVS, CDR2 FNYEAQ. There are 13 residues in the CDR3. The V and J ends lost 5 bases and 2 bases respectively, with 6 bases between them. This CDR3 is CASSDGTNEKLFF. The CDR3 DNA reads TGTGCCAGCAGCGACGGTACTAATGAAAAACTGTTTTTT.

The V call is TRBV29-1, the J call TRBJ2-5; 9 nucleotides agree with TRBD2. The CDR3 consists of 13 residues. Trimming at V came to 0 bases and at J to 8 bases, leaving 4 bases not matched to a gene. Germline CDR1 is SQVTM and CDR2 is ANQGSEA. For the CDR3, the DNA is TGCAGCGTTGAAGAAGCAGCGGGAGGAACCCAGTACTTC. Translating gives CSVEEAAGGTQYF.

Here the CDR3 reads CASSPTAYNEQFF. As DNA, the CDR3 is TGTGCCAGCAGTCCTACAGCCTACAATGAGCAGTTCTTC. The chain has TRBV27 and TRBJ2-1, with no clear D. Trimming removed 5 bases at V and 2 bases at J, with 7 bases between. Germline V gene data show CDR1 as MNHEY and CDR2 as SMNVEV (reference sequence). There are 13 residues in the CDR3.

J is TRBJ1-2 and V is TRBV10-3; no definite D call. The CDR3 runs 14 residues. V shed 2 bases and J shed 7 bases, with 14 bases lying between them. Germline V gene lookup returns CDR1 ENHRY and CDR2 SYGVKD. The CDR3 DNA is TGTGCCATCAGTGAGCCCACAGCTGTGGGTGGCTACACCTTC. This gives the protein CAISEPTAVGGYTF.

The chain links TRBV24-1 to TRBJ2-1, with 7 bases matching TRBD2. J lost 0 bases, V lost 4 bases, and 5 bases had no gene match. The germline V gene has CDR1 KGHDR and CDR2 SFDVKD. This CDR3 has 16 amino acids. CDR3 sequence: CATSDGGLSSYNEQFF. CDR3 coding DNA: TGTGCCACCAGTGACGGGGGACTAAGCTCCTACAATGAGCAGTTCTTC.

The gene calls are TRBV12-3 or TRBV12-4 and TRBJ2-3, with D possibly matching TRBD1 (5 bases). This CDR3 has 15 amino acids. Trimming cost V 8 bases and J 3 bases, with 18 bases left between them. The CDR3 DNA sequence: TGTGCCAGCTTGGACCTGACAAGGGGAACAGATACGCAGTATTTT. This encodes CASLDLTRGTDTQYF.

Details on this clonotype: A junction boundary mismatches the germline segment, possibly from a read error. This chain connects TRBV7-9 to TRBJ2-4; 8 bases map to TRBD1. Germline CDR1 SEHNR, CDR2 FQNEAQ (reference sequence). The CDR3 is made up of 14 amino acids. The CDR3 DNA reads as TGTACCAGCAGCCCTGGACAGGGTAATGACATTCAGTACTTC. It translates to CTSSPGQGNDIQYF. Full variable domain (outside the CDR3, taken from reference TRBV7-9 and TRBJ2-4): DTGVSQNPRHKITKRGQNVTFRCDPISEHNRLYWYRQTLGQGPEFLTYFQNEAQLEKSRLLSDRFSAERPKGSFSTLEIQRTEQGDSAMYLCTSSPGQGNDIQYFGAGTRLSVL.

For the CDR3, the DNA is TGCGCCAGCAGCTTGGGCATCGTAACTGAAGCTTTCTTT. Encoded protein: CASSLGIVTEAFF. The chain links TRBV5-1 to TRBJ1-1, with D uncertain. Looked up from germline, CDR1 is SGHRS and CDR2 is YFSETQ. The CDR3 covers 13 residues. Trimming removed 0 bases at V and 5 bases at J, with 8 bases between.

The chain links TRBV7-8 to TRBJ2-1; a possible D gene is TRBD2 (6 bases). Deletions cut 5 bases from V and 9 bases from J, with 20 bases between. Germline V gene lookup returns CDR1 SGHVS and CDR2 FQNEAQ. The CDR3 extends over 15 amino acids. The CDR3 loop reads CASSPQRVGPSEQFF. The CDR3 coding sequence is TGTGCCAGCAGCCCTCAGCGGGTCGGGCCCAGTGAGCAGTTCTTC.

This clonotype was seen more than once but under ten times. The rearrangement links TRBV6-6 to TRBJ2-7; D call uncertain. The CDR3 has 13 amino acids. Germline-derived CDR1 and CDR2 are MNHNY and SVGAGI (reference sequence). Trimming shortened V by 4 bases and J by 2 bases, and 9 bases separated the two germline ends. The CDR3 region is CASSFGEPYEQYF. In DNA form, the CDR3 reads TGTGCCAGCAGTTTTGGAGAACCCTACGAGCAGTACTTC.

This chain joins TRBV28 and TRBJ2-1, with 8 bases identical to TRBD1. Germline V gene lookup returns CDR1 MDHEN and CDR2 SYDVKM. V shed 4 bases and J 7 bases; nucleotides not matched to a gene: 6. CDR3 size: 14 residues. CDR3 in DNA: TGTGCCAGCAGTTCTCCGGGACAGGAGAATGAGCAGTTCTTC. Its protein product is CASSSPGQENEQFF. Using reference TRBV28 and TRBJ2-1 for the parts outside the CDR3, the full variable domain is DVKVTQSSRYLVKRTGEKVFLECVQDMDHENMFWYRQDPGLGLRLIYFSYDVKMKEKGDIPEGYSVSREKKERFSLILESASTNQTSMYLCASSSPGQENEQFFGPGTRLTVL.

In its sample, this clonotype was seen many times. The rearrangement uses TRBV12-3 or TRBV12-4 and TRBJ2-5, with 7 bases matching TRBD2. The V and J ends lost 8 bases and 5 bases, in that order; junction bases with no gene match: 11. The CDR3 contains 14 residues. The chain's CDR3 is CASHPPGGLETQYF. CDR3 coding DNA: TGTGCCAGCCATCCCCCGGGGGGATTGGAGACCCAGTACTTC.

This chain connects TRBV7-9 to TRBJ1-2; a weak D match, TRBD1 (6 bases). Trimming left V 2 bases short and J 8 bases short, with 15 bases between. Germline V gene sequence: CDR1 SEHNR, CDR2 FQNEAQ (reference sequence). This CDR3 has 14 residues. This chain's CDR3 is CASSLRGQGSGYTF. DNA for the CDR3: TGTGCCAGCAGCTTAAGGGGACAAGGAAGCGGCTACACCTTC. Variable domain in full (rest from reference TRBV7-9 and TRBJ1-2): DTGVSQNPRHKITKRGQNVTFRCDPISEHNRLYWYRQTLGQGPEFLTYFQNEAQLEKSRLLSDRFSAERPKGSFSTLEIQRTEQGDSAMYLCASSLRGQGSGYTFGSGTRLTVV.

CDR3 region: CASKLAGGPSTDTQYF. Written as DNA, the CDR3 is TGTGCCAGCAAGCTAGCGGGGGGGCCCAGCACAGATACGCAGTATTTT. This chain links TRBV7-3 with TRBJ2-3; 12 positions agree with TRBD2. The germline gives CDR1 SGHTA, CDR2 FQGTGA. This CDR3 spans 16 amino acids. The V and J ends lost 7 bases and 0 bases, in that order; junction bases with no gene match: 5.

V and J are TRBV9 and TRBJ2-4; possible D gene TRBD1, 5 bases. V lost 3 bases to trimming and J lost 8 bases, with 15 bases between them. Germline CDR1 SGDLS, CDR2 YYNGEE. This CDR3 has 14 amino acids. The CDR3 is CASSALQDGDIQYF. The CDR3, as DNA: TGTGCCAGCAGCGCACTACAGGATGGGGACATTCAGTACTTC.

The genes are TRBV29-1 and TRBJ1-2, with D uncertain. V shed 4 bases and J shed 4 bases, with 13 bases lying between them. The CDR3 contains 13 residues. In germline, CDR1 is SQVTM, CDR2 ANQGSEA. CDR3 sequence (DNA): TGCAGCGTTGGAGGCGGTGAAAGCTATGGCTACACCTTC. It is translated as CSVGGGESYGYTF.

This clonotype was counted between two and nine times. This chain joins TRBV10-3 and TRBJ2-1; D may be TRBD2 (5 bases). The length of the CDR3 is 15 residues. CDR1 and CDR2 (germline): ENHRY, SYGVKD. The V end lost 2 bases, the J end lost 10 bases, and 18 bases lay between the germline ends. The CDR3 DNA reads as TGTGCCATCAGTGAGATGGAAGCGGCCAAAGCGGAGCAGTTCTTC. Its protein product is CAISEMEAAKAEQFF.

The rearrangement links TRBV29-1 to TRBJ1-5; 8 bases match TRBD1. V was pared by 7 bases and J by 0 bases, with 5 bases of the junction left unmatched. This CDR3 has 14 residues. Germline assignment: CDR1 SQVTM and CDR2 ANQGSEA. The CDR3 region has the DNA TGCAGCGCCCGGACAGGGTATAGCAATCAGCCCCAGCATTTT. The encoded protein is CSARTGYSNQPQHF.

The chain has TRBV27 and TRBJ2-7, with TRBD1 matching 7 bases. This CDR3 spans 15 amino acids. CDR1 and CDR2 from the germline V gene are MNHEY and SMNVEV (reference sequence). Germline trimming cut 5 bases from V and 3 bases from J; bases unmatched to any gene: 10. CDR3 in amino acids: CASSPRGQSIYEQYF. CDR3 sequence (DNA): TGTGCCAGCAGTCCGAGGGGACAGAGTATCTACGAGCAGTACTTC.